Following are 26 T cell receptor beta chains from one sample sequenced in a study of regulatory T cells in long-lasting Graves disease. The time point was: persistent/refractory GD, antithyroid drugs over 5 years with positive TRAb. RNA extracted from PBMCs served as the sequencing template. According to the study, TCR beta libraries were built with iRepertoire HTBI primers and CDR3-region Arm-PCR. TCRdb passed the multiplex PCR reads through MiXCR, listing each CDR3 protein once. Among a few hundred thousand distinct CDR3 sequences listed, roughly a quarter were seen once. The starting material was peripheral blood mononuclear cells (PBMCs), obtained when the disease was refractory, from a patient treated with antithyroid drugs. Every receptor here comes from a female donor with Graves disease.

This clonotype was seen more than once but under ten times. The CDR3 does not end in the conserved phenylalanine or tryptophan, so this is likely a read error. J is TRBJ2-7 and V is TRBV2, with D tentatively TRBD2 (5 bases). This CDR3 is 16 amino acids long. The germline V gene encodes CDR1 SNHLY and CDR2 FYNNEI. V was shortened by 3 bases and J by 5 bases, with 20 bases between the two germline ends. The chain's CDR3 is CASSESLAKGADEQYL. The CDR3 DNA follows: TGTGCCAGCAGTGAGTCATTGGCTAAGGGAGCAGACGAGCAGTACCTC.

Turning to this clonotype: A much larger clone is a single base away; this may be a read error. CDR3 bases: TGTGCCAGCAGAGCTACAGGGCCGGGCAAGCAGTACTTC. Its protein is CASRATGPGKQYF. The V gene is TRBV12-3 or TRBV12-4, the J gene TRBJ2-7; D is possibly TRBD1 (6 bases). Trimming left V 6 bases short and J 8 bases short, with 17 bases between. The CDR3 loop spans 13 amino acids.

This sequence joins TRBV2 and TRBJ1-1; a possible D gene is TRBD1 (5 bases). The CDR3 runs to 16 residues. Trimming cost V 8 bases and J 3 bases, with 22 bases left between them. Germline CDR1 and CDR2: SNHLY and FYNNEI. CDR3 loop: CASLSDSPWDDTEAFF. CDR3 in DNA: TGTGCCAGCCTTTCTGATAGCCCTTGGGACGACACTGAAGCTTTCTTT.

This rearrangement joins TRBV30 to TRBJ1-1; maybe TRBD1 (5 bases). V dropped 5 bases and J dropped 1 base, with 14 bases sitting between them. Germline V CDR1 and CDR2: GTSNPN, SVGIG (reference sequence). The CDR3 runs 14 residues. Written as DNA, the CDR3 is TGTGCCTGGGTCGGGACCCTCGGGAACACTGAAGCTTTCTTT. It specifies CAWVGTLGNTEAFF.

V is TRBV2 and J is TRBJ2-3; D not resolved. The CDR3 runs 14 residues. The V gene lost 8 bases and the J gene lost 1 base, with 13 bases spanning the gap. In germline, CDR1 is SNHLY, CDR2 FYNNEI. The CDR3 reads CASRVSFGTDTQYF. In DNA, the CDR3 is TGTGCCAGCCGGGTCAGCTTCGGCACAGATACGCAGTATTTT.

The J gene is TRBJ1-1, the V gene TRBV6-2 or TRBV6-3, with TRBD1 matching 8 bases. The CDR3 spans 15 residues. Germline CDR1 MNHEY, CDR2 SVGEGT. V trimming: 7 bases; J trimming: 1 base; junction bases outside the gene matches: 8. The CDR3 loop reads CASKKGQGANTEAFF. The CDR3 bases are TGTGCCAGCAAGAAAGGACAGGGTGCGAACACTGAAGCTTTCTTT.

The chain employs TRBV3-1 and TRBJ1-6; 7 nucleotides agree with TRBD1. Germline values: CDR1 LGHDT, CDR2 YNNKEL (reference sequence). The CDR3 runs 15 residues. Trimming took 4 bases from V and 7 from J; bases not matched to a gene: 7. CDR3 region: CASSRRGQKNSPLHF. In nucleotides, the CDR3 is TGTGCCAGCAGCCGTAGGGGACAGAAAAATTCACCCCTCCACTTT.

This clonotype was seen repeatedly, ten times or more. The genes are TRBV29-1 and TRBJ1-1; a weak D match, TRBD1 (6 bases). The CDR3 is 14 residues long. Deletions cut 4 bases from V and 1 base from J, with 13 bases between. Per the germline V gene, CDR1 is SQVTM and CDR2 is ANQGSEA. CDR3 sequence (DNA): TGCAGCGTTGTTGCGGGGGCGGGGAACACTGAAGCTTTCTTT. Its protein is CSVVAGAGNTEAFF.

In regard to this clonotype: The junction does not match germline at one end; this may be a read error. The chain joins TRBV7-9 to TRBJ2-7; weak D call: TRBD2 (6 bases). CDR3 length: 14 amino acids. Looked up from germline, CDR1 is SEHNR and CDR2 is FQNEAQ (reference sequence). Here the CDR3 reads CASSLDGGAYEQYF. The CDR3 DNA is TGTGCCAGCAGTTTAGATGGCGGGGCCTACGAGCAGTACTTC.

The chain is built from TRBV4-1 and TRBJ2-7; tentatively, D is TRBD1 (5 bases). Germline assignment: CDR1 MGHRA and CDR2 YSYEKL. The V end lost 2 bases, the J end lost 6 bases, and 17 bases lay between the germline ends. CDR3 length: 15 residues. CDR3 sequence (DNA): TGCGCCAGCAGCCAAAGGTCCAGGGATACTGGCGAGCAGTACTTC. Its translation: CASSQRSRDTGEQYF.

The V and J genes are TRBV12-3 or TRBV12-4 and TRBJ2-3; 7 bases fit TRBD2. Losses at the gene ends were 7 bases for V and 2 bases for J; bases not matched to a gene: 12. CDR3 length: 16 residues. CDR3 region: CASTLYSSGNTDTQYF. The DNA of the CDR3 is TGTGCCAGCACCTTATATTCTAGCGGCAACACAGATACGCAGTATTTT.

This chain connects TRBV29-1 to TRBJ2-7; possibly TRBD1 or TRBD2 for D (5 bases each). This CDR3 is 14 amino acids long. Per the germline V gene, CDR1 is SQVTM and CDR2 is ANQGSEA. Trimming took 3 bases from V and 0 from J, leaving 12 bases between them. In nucleotides, the CDR3 is TGCAGCGTTGAGCCGGGACCAAGCTCCTACGAGCAGTACTTC. Translating gives CSVEPGPSSYEQYF.

The rearrangement uses TRBV2 and TRBJ1-4; no definite D call. V was trimmed by 2 bases and J by 8 bases, leaving 18 bases between them. Germline lookup yields CDR1 SNHLY and CDR2 FYNNEI. The CDR3 is 16 residues long. CDR3 protein: CASSERFQEGGEKLFF. CDR3 DNA: TGTGCCAGCAGTGAAAGGTTCCAGGAAGGCGGAGAAAAACTGTTTTTT.

The chain employs TRBV4-1 and TRBJ2-5, with unresolved D. With 1 base removed from V and 2 bases from J, the gap between germline ends came to 11 bases. The CDR3 consists of 15 residues. Per germline, CDR1 MGHRA and CDR2 YSYEKL. CDR3 sequence: CASSQGPAGQETQYF. CDR3 DNA sequence: TGCGCCAGCAGCCAAGGTCCCGCTGGACAAGAGACCCAGTACTTC.

This chain uses TRBV9 with TRBJ2-2, with D hard to call. The V end lost 4 bases, the J end lost 6 bases, and 10 bases lay between the germline ends. Per the germline V gene, CDR1 is SGDLS and CDR2 is YYNGEE. The CDR3 length is 13 residues. DNA of the CDR3: TGTGCCAGCAGCCCTATTCTCGCCGGGGAGCTGTTTTTT. Its protein is CASSPILAGELFF.

The chain joins TRBV6-2 or TRBV6-3 to TRBJ2-2; D call uncertain. V shed 2 bases and J shed 7 bases, with 5 bases lying between them. The V gene's germline CDR1 is MNHEY and CDR2 SVGEGT. The CDR3 spans 12 residues. CDR3 sequence reads: CASSYAFGELFF. DNA for the CDR3: TGTGCCAGCAGTTACGCCTTCGGGGAGCTGTTTTTT.

The chain has TRBV5-1 and TRBJ1-2, with TRBD1 as a possible D gene (6 bases). CDR3 size: 15 residues. V gave up 0 bases and J gave up 3 bases, with 12 bases separating them. Germline V gene lookup returns CDR1 SGHRS and CDR2 YFSETQ. For the CDR3, the DNA is TGCGCCAGCAGCTTGGCAGGGGCGCTGGACTATGGCTACACCTTC. Residues: CASSLAGALDYGYTF.

The rearrangement links TRBV20-1 to TRBJ1-4; no clear D. The CDR3 has 15 residues. The germline V and J ends were trimmed by 0 bases and 15 bases, with 23 bases remaining between them. The germline CDR1 and CDR2 sequences are DFQATT and SNEGSKA (reference sequence). CDR3 nucleotide sequence: TGCAGTGCTAGAGATTTGCAAGCCGACACGAAAAAGTTGTTTTTT. This translates into CSARDLQADTKKLFF.

Comments on this clonotype: A much larger clonotype is one base distant, so this may be a read error. V gene TRBV7-2 combines with J gene TRBJ2-7; weak D call: TRBD1 (5 bases). With 4 bases removed from V and 1 base from J, the gap between germline ends came to 17 bases. CDR1 SGHTA and CDR2 FQGNSA come from the germline V gene. The CDR3 extends over 16 amino acids. CDR3 residues: CASSSVSQGRSYEQYF. The CDR3 DNA follows: TGTGCCAGCAGCTCAGTAAGTCAGGGTAGGTCCTACGAGCAGTACTTC.

This clonotype was observed a handful of times. At one end the junction does not follow the germline gene, possibly because of a read error. The chain has TRBV18 and TRBJ2-5; D remains unclear. CDR3 length: 12 amino acids. CDR1 and CDR2 from the germline V gene are KGHSH and LQKENI. CDR3 amino acids: CANSPSTETQYF. In nucleotides, the CDR3 is TGTGCCAACTCACCGAGCACGGAGACCCAGTACTTC.

With respect to this clonotype: This may come from a read error, since a much larger clone is one base off. The genes are TRBV24-1 and TRBJ2-7; tentative D call: TRBD1 (7 bases). Per germline, CDR1 KGHDR and CDR2 SFDVKD. The V end lost 2 bases, the J end lost 0 bases, and 13 bases lay between the germline ends. This CDR3 spans 16 amino acids. Written as DNA, the CDR3 is TGTGCCACCAGTGATTCCCGCCAGGGGGGCTCCTACGAGCAGTACTTC. It translates to CATSDSRQGGSYEQYF.

This clonotype has ten or more counts. The rearrangement joins TRBV2 to TRBJ2-5; 10 bases are a match to TRBD2. V gave up 3 bases and J gave up 2 bases; unmatched junction bases: 3. From germline, CDR1 is SNHLY and CDR2 FYNNEI. The CDR3 length is 15 residues. The CDR3 is CASSDSGGRQETQYF. CDR3 bases: TGTGCCAGCAGTGATAGCGGGGGGAGACAAGAGACCCAGTACTTC.

The chain recombines TRBV6-5 with TRBJ1-1, with 8 bases matching TRBD1. CDR3 length equals 16 residues. Trimming at V came to 0 bases and at J to 6 bases, leaving 9 bases not matched to a gene. The V gene's germline CDR1 is MNHEY and CDR2 SVGAGI. CDR3 residues: CASSYSRTGLAAEAFF. The CDR3 DNA sequence: TGTGCCAGCAGTTACTCCCGGACAGGGTTGGCAGCTGAAGCTTTCTTT.

The chain is built from TRBV20-1 and TRBJ2-5; D remains ambiguous. CDR3 length: 13 residues. V gave up 6 bases and J gave up 5 bases, with 16 bases separating them. In germline, CDR1 is DFQATT, CDR2 SNEGSKA (reference sequence). The CDR3 loop reads CSAPDLLRETQYF. CDR3 bases: TGCAGTGCACCAGACCTATTAAGGGAGACCCAGTACTTC.

This clonotype has ten or more counts. The chain carries TRBV5-1 and TRBJ2-7; TRBD1 matches 9 bases. CDR1 and CDR2 (germline): SGHRS, YFSETQ. There are 14 residues in the CDR3. After removal of 4 bases from V and 6 bases from J, the junction contained 8 bases not matched to a gene. CDR3 amino acids: CASSTWTGVSEQYF. The CDR3 nucleotides are TGCGCCAGCAGCACGTGGACAGGGGTCTCCGAGCAGTACTTC.

This chain's CDR3 is CASSLVRGRTHEQYF. DNA of the CDR3: TGTGCCAGCAGTTTAGTGAGGGGGCGCACCCACGAGCAGTACTTC. This chain connects TRBV28 to TRBJ2-7; 7 bases match TRBD1. Germline loops: CDR1 MDHEN, CDR2 SYDVKM. The length of the CDR3 is 15 residues. Trimming cost V 2 bases and J 5 bases; bases outside gene matches: 9.